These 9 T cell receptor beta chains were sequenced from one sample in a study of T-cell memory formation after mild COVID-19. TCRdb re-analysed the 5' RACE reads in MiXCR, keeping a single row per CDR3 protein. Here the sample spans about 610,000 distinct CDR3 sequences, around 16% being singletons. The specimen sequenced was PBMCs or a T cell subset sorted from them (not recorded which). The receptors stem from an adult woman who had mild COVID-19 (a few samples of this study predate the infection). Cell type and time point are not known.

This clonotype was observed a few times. DNA of the CDR3: TGTGCCAGCAGCCAGCTCGACGGAGCCTACGAGCAGTACTTC. It encodes CASSQLDGAYEQYF. The chain has TRBV3-1 and TRBJ2-7; no clear D gene. Looked up from germline, CDR1 is LGHDT and CDR2 is YNNKEL (reference sequence). Trimming left V 3 bases short and J 2 bases short, with 11 bases between. The CDR3 runs 14 residues.

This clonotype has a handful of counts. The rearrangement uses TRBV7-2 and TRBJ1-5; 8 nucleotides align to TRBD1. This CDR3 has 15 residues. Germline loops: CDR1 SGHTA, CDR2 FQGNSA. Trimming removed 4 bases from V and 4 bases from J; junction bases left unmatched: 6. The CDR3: CASSSRTGRNQPQHF. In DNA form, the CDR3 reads TGTGCCAGCAGCTCCCGGACAGGGAGGAATCAGCCCCAGCATTTT.

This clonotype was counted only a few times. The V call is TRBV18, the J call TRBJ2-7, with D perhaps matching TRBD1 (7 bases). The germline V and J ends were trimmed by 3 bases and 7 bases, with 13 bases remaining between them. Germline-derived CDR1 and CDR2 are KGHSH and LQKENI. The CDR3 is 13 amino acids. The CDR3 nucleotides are TGTGCCAGCTCACCGGAGGGGGCACGGGAGCAGTACTTC. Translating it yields CASSPEGAREQYF.

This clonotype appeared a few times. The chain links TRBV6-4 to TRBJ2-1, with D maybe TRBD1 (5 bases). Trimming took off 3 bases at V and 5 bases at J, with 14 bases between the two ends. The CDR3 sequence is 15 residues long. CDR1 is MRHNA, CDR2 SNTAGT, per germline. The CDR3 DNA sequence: TGTGCCAGCAGTGATGGGGCAGGGTCCAACAATGAGCAGTTCTTC. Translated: CASSDGAGSNNEQFF.

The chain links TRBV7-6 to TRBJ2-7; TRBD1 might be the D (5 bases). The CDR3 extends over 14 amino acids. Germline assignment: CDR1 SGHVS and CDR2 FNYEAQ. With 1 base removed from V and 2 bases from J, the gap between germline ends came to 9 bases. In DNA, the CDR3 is TGTGCCAGCAGCTTAGTACAGGCTACCTACGAGCAGTACTTC. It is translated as CASSLVQATYEQYF.

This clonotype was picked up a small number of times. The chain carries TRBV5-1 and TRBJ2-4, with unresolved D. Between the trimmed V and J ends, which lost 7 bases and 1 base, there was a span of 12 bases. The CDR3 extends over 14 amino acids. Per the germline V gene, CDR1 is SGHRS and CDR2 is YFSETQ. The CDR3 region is CASSFDTAKNIQYF. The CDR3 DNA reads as TGCGCCAGCTCCTTTGACACTGCCAAAAACATTCAGTACTTC.

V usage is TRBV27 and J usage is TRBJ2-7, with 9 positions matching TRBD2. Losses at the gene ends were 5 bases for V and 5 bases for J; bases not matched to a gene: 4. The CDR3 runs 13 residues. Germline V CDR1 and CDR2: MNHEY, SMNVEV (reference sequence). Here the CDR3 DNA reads TGTGCCAGCAGTAGGCTAGCGGGACACGAGCAGTACTTC. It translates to CASSRLAGHEQYF.

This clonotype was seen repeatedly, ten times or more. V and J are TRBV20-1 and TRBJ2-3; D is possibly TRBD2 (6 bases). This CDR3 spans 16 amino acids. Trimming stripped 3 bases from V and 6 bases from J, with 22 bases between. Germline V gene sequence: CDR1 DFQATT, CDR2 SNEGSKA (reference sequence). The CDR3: CSASVSPGTGVDTQYF. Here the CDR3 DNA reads TGCAGTGCTAGTGTTTCCCCCGGGACTGGAGTGGATACGCAGTATTTT.

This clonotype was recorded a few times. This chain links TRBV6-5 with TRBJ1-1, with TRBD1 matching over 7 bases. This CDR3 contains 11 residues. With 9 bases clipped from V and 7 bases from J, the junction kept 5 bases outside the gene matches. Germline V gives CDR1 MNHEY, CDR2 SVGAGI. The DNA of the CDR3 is TGTGCCAGTTACAGGGGCGATGAAGCTTTCTTT. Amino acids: CASYRGDEAFF.